A selection of T cell receptor beta chains follows, all from one sample in a study of tumor-infiltrating lymphocytes in primary liver carcinoma. MiXCR, applied by TCRdb to the multiplex PCR reads, yields one record per CDR3 protein. Among 50,000 or so distinct CDR3 sequences listed, around 77% were seen once. What was sequenced was liver tumor tissue from sampling region 5. These TCRs come from a man aged 35-49 years with primary liver carcinoma and hepatitis B virus infection. CDR3s include the opening cysteine and the closing phenylalanine or tryptophan. Each record gives: V gene, J gene, clone size, D gene, CDR3 protein, CDR3 DNA. The D gene is left open where the match is weak. Size tells how often a clone was seen (once, few, many) or the class of an expanded clone, and some rows leave it out.

V gene: TRBV6-2/TRBV6-3; J gene: TRBJ2-7; clone size: once; D gene: -; CDR3 protein: CASTLRGLRVEQYF; CDR3 DNA: TGTGCCAGCACCCTACGCGGACTCAGGGTCGAGCAGTATTTC
V gene: TRBV6-2/TRBV6-3; J gene: TRBJ2-7; clone size: -; D gene: -; CDR3 protein: CAGSYEVPYQYF; CDR3 DNA: TGTGCCGGCAGTTACGAGGTACCCTACCAGTACTTC
V gene: TRBV11-2; J gene: TRBJ1-5; clone size: once; D gene: -; CDR3 protein: CASSLGGTGCVQPQHF; CDR3 DNA: TGTGCCAGCAGCTTAGGAGGCACGGGTTGTGTTCAGCCCCAGCATTTT
V gene: TRBV29-1; J gene: TRBJ2-3; clone size: -; D gene: -; CDR3 protein: CSVRTTFRSEEIDTQYF; CDR3 DNA: TGCAGCGTCCGAACCACCTTTAGGTCGGAGGAAATAGATACGCAGTATTTT
V gene: TRBV19; J gene: TRBJ2-7; clone size: many; D gene: TRBD1; CDR3 protein: CASSITGANYEQYF; CDR3 DNA: TGTGCCAGTAGTATAACAGGGGCGAACTACGAGCAGTACTTC
V gene: TRBV5-1; J gene: TRBJ2-7; clone size: -; D gene: TRBD1; CDR3 protein: CPSSRKDRGENEQYF; CDR3 DNA: TGCCCCAGCAGCCGTAAGGACAGGGGGGAGAACGAGCAGTACTTC
V gene: TRBV30; J gene: TRBJ2-3; clone size: many; D gene: -; CDR3 protein: CAWRFGTDTQYF; CDR3 DNA: TGTGCCTGGAGATTCGGAACAGATACGCAGTATTTT
V gene: TRBV6-6; J gene: TRBJ1-1; clone size: few; D gene: -; CDR3 protein: CTSTLQGPNSEAFF; CDR3 DNA: TGTACCAGCACTCTACAGGGCCCTAACAGTGAAGCTTTCTTT
V gene: TRBV19; J gene: TRBJ1-1; clone size: -; D gene: -; CDR3 protein: CASSIRAANTEAFF; CDR3 DNA: TGTGCCAGTAGTATAAGGGCGGCGAACACTGAAGCTTTCTTT
V gene: TRBV11-2; J gene: TRBJ2-5; clone size: -; D gene: -; CDR3 protein: CASSFQVGETHYF; CDR3 DNA: TGTGCCAGCAGCTTTCAGGTGGGAGAGACCCACTACTTC
V gene: TRBV2; J gene: TRBJ2-3; clone size: -; D gene: -; CDR3 protein: CASNLDSIADTQYF; CDR3 DNA: TGTGCCAGCAACCTAGACAGCATTGCGGATACGCAGTATTTT
V gene: TRBV5-4; J gene: TRBJ2-7; clone size: -; D gene: -; CDR3 protein: CASSWDRPYEQYF; CDR3 DNA: TGTGCCAGCAGCTGGGACCGTCCCTACGAACAGTACTTC
V gene: TRBV7-8; J gene: TRBJ1-1; clone size: once; D gene: -; CDR3 protein: CASSLQGTETEVSF; CDR3 DNA: TGTGCCAGCAGCCTCCAAGGGACGGAGACTGAAGTTTCCTTT
V gene: TRBV6-1; J gene: TRBJ1-1; clone size: -; D gene: TRBD1; CDR3 protein: CASSEGEGQGANTDTFF; CDR3 DNA: TGTGCCAGCAGTGAAGGTGAAGGGCAGGGGGCTAACACTGATACTTTCTTT
V gene: TRBV2; J gene: TRBJ1-1; clone size: -; D gene: -; CDR3 protein: CASSNHYTEAFF; CDR3 DNA: TGTGCCAGCAGTAACCATTACACTGAAGCTTTCTTT
V gene: TRBV4-3; J gene: TRBJ2-6; clone size: few; D gene: -; CDR3 protein: CASSQGGGANALTF; CDR3 DNA: TGTGCCAGCAGCCAAGGTGGGGGAGCCAACGCCCTGACTTTC
V gene: TRBV12-3/TRBV12-4; J gene: TRBJ2-5; clone size: -; D gene: -; CDR3 protein: CASSRDQETQYF; CDR3 DNA: TGTGCCAGTAGTAGGGACCAAGAGACCCAGTACTTC
V gene: TRBV6-5; J gene: TRBJ1-6; clone size: -; D gene: -; CDR3 protein: CASSSPSRGLSNSPFHF; CDR3 DNA: TGTGCCAGCAGCTCCCCGTCGCGTGGGCTTTCGAATTCACCCTTCCACTTT
V gene: TRBV29-1; J gene: TRBJ2-3; clone size: -; D gene: -; CDR3 protein: CSVARVDGRSIDKQYF; CDR3 DNA: TGCAGCGTCGCTAGAGTGGACGGACGTAGCATAGATAAGCAGTATTTT
V gene: TRBV29-1; J gene: TRBJ2-2; clone size: once; D gene: -; CDR3 protein: CSASQGKDTGELFF; CDR3 DNA: TGCAGTGCGTCGCAGGGTAAGGACACCGGGGAGCTGTTTTTT
V gene: TRBV30; J gene: TRBJ2-7; clone size: -; D gene: -; CDR3 protein: CAWNREPVEQCF; CDR3 DNA: TGTGCCTGGAATAGGGAACCAGTCGAGCAGTGCTTC
V gene: TRBV7-8; J gene: TRBJ1-2; clone size: -; D gene: -; CDR3 protein: CASNLIASDYGHTF; CDR3 DNA: TGTGCCAGCAACTTAATAGCGTCAGACTATGGCCACACCTTC